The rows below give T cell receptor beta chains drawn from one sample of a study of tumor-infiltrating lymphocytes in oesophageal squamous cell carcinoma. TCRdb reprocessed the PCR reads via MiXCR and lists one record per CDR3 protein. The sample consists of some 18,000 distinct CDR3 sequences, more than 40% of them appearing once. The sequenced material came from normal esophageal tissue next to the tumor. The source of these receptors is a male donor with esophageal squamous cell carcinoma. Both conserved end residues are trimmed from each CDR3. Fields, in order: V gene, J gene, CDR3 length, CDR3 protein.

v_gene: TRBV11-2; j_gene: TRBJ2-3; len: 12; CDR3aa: ASSKDHFGQPQY
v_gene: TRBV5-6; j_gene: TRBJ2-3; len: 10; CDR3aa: ASRTPGGVEY
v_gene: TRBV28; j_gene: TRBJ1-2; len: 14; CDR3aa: ASSGFRDRASYGYT
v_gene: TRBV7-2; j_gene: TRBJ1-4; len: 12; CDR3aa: ASSLIGQGGKLF
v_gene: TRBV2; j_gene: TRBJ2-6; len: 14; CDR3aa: ASTDRVTFGANVLT
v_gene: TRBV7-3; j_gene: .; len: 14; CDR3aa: ASSPYTSSKVNEQF
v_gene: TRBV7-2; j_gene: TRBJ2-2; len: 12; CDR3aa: ASSFGQHTGELF
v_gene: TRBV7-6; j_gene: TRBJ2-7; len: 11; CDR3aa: ASSLGDRYEQY
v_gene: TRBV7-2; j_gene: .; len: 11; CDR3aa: ASSLDRAYGYT
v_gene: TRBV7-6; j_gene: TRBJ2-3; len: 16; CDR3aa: ASSLGLAGGQVTDTQY
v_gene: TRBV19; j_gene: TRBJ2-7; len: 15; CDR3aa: ASSIEWRTFTPYEQY
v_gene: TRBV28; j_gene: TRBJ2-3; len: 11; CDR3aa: ASSLAGGATQY
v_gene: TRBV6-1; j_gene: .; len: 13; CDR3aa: ASSAGGVEPEFQY
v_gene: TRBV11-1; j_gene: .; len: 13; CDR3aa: ASSLSQLDQETQY
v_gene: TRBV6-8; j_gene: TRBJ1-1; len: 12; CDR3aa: ASGRTGRGTEAF
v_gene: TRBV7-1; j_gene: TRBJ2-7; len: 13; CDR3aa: ASSTTDRRDYEQY
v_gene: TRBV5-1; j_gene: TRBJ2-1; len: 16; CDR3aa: ASSLDALAGGTYNEQF
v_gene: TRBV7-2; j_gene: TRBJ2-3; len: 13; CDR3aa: ASSLPPGAADTQY
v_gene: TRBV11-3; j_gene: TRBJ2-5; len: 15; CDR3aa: ASSLDSLAEYQETQY
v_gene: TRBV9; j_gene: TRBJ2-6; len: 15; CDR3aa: ASSARTSGSGANVLT
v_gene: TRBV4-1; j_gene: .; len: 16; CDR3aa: ASSQGDSPLFGVYEQY
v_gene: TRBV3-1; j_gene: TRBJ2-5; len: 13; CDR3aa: ASSRRTPGEETQY
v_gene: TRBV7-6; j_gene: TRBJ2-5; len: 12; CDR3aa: ASSYRDYQETQY
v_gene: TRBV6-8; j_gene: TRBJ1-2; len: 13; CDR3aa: ASSQTLQGRYGYT
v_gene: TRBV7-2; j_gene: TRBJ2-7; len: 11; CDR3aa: ASSSSLGSEQY
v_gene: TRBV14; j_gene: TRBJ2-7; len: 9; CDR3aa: ASSLGYEQY
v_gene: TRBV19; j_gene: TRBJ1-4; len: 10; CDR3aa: ASSTGNEKLF
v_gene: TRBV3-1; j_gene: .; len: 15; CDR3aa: ASSHEPGSRVYVEQF
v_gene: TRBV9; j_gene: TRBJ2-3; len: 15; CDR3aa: ASSVGVREGPTDTQY
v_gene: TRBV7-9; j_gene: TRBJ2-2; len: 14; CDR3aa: ASSLRPRLGPGELF
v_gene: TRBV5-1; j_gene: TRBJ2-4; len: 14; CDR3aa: ASSLGLAVVQNIQY
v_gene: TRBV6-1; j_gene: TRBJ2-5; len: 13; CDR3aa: ASSSVAGAGETQY
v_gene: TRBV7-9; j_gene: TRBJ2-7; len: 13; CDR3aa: ASSLGQGLFYEQY
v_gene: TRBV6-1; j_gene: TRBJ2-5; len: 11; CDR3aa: ASSGVSQETQY
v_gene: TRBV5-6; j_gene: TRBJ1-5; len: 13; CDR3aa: ASSWQGARNQPQH
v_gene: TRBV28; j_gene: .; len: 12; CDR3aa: ASSINWGGNEQF
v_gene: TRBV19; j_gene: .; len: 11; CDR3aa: ATRGVTFNEQF
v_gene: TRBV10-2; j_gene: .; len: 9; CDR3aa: ASSAHHEQY
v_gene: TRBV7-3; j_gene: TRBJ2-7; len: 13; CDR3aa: ASSSRHGPFYEQY
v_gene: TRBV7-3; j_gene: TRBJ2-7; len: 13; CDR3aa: ASSPGTSGISEQY
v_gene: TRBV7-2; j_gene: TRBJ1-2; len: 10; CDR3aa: ASSSTIGQGN
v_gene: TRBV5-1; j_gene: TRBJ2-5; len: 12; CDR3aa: ASSSGGAEETQY
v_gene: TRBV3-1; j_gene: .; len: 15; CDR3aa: ASSQGGGAGSYYEQY
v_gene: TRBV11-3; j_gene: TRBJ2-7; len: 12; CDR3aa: ASSKDTPSYEQY
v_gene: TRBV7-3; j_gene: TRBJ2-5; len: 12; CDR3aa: ASSLTSSGETQY
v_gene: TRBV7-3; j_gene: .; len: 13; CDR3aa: ASSLGSGSTDTQY
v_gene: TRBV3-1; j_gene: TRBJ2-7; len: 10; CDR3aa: ASSQDSREQY
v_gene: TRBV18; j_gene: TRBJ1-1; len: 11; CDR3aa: ASSPGRDTEAF